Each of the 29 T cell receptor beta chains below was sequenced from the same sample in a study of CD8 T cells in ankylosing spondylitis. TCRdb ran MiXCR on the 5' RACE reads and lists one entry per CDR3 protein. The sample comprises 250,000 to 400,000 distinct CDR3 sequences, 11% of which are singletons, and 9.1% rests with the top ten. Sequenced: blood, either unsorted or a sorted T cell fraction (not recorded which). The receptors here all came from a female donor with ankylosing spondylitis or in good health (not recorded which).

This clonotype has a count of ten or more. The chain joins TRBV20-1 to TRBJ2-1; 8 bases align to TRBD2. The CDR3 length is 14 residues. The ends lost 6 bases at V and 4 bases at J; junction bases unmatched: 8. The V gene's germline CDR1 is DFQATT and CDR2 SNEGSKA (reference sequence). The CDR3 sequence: CSAHLAGRYNEQFF. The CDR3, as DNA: TGCAGTGCACATCTAGCGGGCCGGTACAATGAGCAGTTCTTC.

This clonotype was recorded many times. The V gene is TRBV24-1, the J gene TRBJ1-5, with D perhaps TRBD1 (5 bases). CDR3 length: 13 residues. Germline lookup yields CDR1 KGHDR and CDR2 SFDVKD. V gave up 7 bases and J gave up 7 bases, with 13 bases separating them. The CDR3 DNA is TGTGCCACCAGGGGGGGAGGGGACCAGCCCCAGCATTTT. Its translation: CATRGGGDQPQHF.

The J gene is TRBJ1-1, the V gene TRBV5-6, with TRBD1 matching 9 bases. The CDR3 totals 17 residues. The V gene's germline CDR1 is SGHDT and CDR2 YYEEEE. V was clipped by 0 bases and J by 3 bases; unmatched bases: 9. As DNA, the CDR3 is TGTGCCAGCAGCTTGGGTTTGACAGGGGGTAGGCACACTGAAGCTTTCTTT. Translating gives CASSLGLTGGRHTEAFF.

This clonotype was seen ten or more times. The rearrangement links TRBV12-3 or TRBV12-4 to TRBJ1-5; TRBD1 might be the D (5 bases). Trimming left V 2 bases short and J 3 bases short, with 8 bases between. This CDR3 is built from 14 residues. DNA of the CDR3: TGTGCCAGCAGTTTATCAGGGACCAATCAGCCCCAGCATTTT. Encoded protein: CASSLSGTNQPQHF.

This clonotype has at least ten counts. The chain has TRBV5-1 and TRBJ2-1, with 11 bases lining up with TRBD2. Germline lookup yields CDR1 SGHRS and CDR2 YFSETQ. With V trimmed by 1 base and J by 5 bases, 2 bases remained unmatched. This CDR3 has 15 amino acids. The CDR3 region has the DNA TGCGCCAGCAGCTTGATGACTAGCGGGAACAATGAGCAGTTCTTC. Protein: CASSLMTSGNNEQFF.

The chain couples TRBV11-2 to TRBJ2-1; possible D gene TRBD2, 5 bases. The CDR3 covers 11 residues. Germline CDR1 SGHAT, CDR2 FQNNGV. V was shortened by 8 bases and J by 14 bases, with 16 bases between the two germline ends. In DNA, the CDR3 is TGTGCCAGCTACGCCGGCGGAGCGGAGTTCTTC. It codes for CASYAGGAEFF.

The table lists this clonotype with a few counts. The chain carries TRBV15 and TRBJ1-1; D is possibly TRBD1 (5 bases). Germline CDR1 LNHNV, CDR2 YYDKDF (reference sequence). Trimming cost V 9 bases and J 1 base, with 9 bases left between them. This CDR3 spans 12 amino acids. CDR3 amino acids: CATGQGNTEAFF. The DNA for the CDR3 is TGTGCCACGGGCCAGGGGAACACTGAAGCTTTCTTT.

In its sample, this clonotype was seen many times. The CDR3 loop is CASSLGGRTGELFF. CDR3 sequence (DNA): TGTGCCAGCAGCTTGGGGGGGCGCACCGGGGAGCTGTTTTTT. The chain combines TRBV7-2 with TRBJ2-2; a possible D gene is TRBD2 (7 bases). V dropped 3 bases and J dropped 4 bases, with 9 bases sitting between them. This CDR3 has 14 amino acids. Per the germline V gene, CDR1 is SGHTA and CDR2 is FQGNSA.

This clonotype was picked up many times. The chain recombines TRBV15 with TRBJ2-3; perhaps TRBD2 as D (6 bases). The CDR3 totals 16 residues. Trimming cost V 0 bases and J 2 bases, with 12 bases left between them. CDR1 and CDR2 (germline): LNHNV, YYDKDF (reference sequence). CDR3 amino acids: CATSRERAGTTDTQYF. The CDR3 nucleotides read TGTGCCACCAGCAGAGAACGAGCGGGTACCACAGATACGCAGTATTTT.

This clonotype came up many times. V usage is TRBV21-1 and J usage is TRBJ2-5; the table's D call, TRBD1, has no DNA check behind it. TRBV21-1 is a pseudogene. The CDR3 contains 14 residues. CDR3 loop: CASSKRQEQETQYF. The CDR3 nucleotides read TGTGCCAGCAGCAAAAGACAGGAGCAGGAGACCCAGTACTTC.

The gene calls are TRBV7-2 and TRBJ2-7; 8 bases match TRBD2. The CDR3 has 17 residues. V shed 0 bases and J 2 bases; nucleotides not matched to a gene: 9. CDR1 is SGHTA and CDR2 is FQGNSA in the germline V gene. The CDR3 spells CASSLALYSGNTYEQYF. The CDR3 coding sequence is TGTGCCAGCAGCTTAGCGCTCTATAGCGGGAATACCTACGAGCAGTACTTC.

The CDR3 spells CASSHRDRSYEQYF. CDR3 nucleotides: TGTGCCAGCTCACACCGGGACAGGTCCTACGAGCAGTACTTC. The chain recombines TRBV18 with TRBJ2-7, with 8 bases lining up with TRBD1. The junction had 3 bases not matched to a gene; V was cut back by 4 bases and J by 1 base. Germline assignment: CDR1 KGHSH and CDR2 LQKENI. The CDR3 sequence is 14 residues long.

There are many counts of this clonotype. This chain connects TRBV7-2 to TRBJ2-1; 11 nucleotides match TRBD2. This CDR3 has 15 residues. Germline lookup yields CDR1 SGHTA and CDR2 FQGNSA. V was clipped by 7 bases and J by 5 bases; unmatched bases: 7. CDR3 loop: CASNVAGGLHNEQFF. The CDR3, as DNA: TGTGCCAGCAACGTAGCGGGGGGGCTACACAATGAGCAGTTCTTC.

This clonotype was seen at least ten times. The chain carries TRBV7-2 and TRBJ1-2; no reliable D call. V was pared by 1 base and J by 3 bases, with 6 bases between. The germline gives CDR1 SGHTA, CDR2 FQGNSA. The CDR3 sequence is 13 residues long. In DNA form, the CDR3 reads TGTGCCAGCAGCTTAGAACGGCACTATGGCTACACCTTC. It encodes CASSLERHYGYTF.

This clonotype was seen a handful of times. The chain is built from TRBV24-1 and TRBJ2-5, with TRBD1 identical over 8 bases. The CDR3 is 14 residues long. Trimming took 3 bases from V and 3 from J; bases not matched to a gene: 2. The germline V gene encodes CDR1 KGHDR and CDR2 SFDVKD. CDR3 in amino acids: CATSDATGEETQYF. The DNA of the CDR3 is TGTGCCACCAGTGATGCGACAGGGGAAGAGACCCAGTACTTC.

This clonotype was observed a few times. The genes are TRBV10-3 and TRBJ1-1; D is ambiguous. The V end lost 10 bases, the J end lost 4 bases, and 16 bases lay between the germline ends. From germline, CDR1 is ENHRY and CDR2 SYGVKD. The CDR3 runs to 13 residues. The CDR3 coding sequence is TGTGCCAGCCACGATGAGAGGCCCACTGAAGCTTTCTTT. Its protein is CASHDERPTEAFF.

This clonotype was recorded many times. In nucleotides, the CDR3 is TGCGCCAGCAGCGCTTCAGGGCTAGGTCATCAGCCCCAGCATTTT. Translated: CASSASGLGHQPQHF. This chain connects TRBV5-1 to TRBJ1-5; TRBD1 might be the D (5 bases). CDR3 length: 15 amino acids. Deletions cut 4 bases from V and 5 bases from J, with 16 bases between. Germline CDR1 SGHRS, CDR2 YFSETQ. The full variable domain, rest sourced from reference TRBV5-1 and TRBJ1-5, is KAGVTQTPRYLIKTRGQQVTLSCSPISGHRSVSWYQQTPGQGLQFLFEYFSETQRNKGNFPGRFSGRQFSNSRSEMNVSTLELGDSALYLCASSASGLGHQPQHFGDGTRLSIL.

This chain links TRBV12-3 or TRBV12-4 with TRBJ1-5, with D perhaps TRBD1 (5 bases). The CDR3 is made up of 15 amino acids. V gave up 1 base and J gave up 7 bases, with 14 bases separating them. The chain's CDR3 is CASSLGGGGYQPQHF. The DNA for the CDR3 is TGTGCCAGCAGTTTAGGTGGGGGAGGGTACCAGCCCCAGCATTTT.

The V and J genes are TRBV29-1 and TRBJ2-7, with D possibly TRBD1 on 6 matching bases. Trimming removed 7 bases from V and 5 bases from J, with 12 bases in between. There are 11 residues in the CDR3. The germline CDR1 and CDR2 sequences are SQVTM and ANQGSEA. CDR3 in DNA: TGCAGCGCCTTCAGGGGCCACGAGCAGTACTTC. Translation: CSAFRGHEQYF.

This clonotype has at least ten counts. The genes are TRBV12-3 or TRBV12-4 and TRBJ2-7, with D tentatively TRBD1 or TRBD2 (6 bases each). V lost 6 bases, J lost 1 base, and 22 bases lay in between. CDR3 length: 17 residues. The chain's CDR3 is CASSQGGRGPFSYEQYF. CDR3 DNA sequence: TGTGCCAGCAGCCAAGGAGGTCGGGGGCCTTTTTCCTACGAGCAGTACTTC.

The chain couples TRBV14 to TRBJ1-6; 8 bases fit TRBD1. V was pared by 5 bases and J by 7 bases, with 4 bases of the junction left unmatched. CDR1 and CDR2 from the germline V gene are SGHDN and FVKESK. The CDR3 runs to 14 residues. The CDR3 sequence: CASSNRGWNSPLHF. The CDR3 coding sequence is TGTGCCAGCAGCAACAGGGGGTGGAATTCACCCCTCCACTTT.

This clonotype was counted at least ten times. The CDR3 region is CASSLFPGISYEQYF. DNA of the CDR3: TGTGCCAGCAGTTTATTCCCAGGGATCTCCTACGAGCAGTACTTC. V is TRBV28 and J is TRBJ2-7; D perhaps matches TRBD1 (5 bases). V gave up 1 base and J gave up 0 bases, with 10 bases separating them. This CDR3 has 15 residues. Germline loops: CDR1 MDHEN, CDR2 SYDVKM.

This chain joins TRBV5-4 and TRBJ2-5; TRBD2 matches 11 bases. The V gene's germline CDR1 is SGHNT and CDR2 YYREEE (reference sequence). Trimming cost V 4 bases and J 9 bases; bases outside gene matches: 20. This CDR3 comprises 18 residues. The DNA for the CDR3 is TGTGCCAGCAGCGCCCGGCCGGGTAGCGGGGGGGACCATGGGGCCCAGTACTTC. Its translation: CASSARPGSGGDHGAQYF.

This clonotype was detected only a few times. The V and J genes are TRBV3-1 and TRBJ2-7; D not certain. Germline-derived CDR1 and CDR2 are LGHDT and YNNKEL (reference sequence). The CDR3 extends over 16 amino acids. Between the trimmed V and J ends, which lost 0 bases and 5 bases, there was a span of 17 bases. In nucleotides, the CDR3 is TGTGCCAGCAGCCAAGATTCGGGCCTTTCGACCAACGAGCAGTACTTC. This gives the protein CASSQDSGLSTNEQYF.

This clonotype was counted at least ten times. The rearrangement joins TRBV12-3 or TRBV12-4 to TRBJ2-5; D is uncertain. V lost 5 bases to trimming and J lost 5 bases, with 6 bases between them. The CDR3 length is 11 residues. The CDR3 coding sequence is TGTGCCAGCAGTGAAACGGAGACCCAGTACTTC. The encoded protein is CASSETETQYF.

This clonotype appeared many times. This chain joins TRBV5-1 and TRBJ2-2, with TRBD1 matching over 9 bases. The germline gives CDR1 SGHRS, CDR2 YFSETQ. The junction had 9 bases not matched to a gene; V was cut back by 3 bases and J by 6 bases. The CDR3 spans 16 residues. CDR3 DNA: TGCGCCAGCAGCTCAGTACCGGGACAGGGCCCCGGGGAGCTGTTTTTT. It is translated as CASSSVPGQGPGELFF.

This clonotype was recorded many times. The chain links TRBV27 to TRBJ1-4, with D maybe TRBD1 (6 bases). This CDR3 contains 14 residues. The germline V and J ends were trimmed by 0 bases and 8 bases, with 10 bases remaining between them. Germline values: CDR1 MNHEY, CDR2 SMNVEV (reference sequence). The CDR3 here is CASSLSRGDEKLFF. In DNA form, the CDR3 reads TGTGCCAGCAGTTTATCCAGGGGTGACGAAAAACTGTTTTTT.

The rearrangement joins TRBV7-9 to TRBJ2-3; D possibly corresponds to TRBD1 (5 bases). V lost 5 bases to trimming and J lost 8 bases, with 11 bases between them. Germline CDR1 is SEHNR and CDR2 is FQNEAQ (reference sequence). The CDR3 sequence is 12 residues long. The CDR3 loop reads CASSDHRGTQYF. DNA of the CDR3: TGTGCCAGCAGCGATCATAGGGGTACGCAGTATTTT.

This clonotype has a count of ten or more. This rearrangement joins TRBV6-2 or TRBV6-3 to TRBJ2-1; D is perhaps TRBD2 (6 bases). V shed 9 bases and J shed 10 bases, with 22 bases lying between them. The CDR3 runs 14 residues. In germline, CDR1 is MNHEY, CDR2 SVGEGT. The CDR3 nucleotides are TGTGCCAGTAGCGGTACGAGCGAAATTAGGGAGCAGTTCTTC. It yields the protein CASSGTSEIREQFF.